Below, 32 T cell receptor beta chains from the same sample are listed, as sequenced in a study of T cell changes during pregnancy in multiple sclerosis. Measured with immunoSEQ multiplex PCR; TCRdb has only the in-frame clones, and not every one. The table shows 45,000 to 60,000 clones, with 85% to 90% occurring only once. The specimen was CD8+ T cells from peripheral blood mononuclear cells, collected in the second trimester of pregnancy. These receptors originate from a female donor with multiple sclerosis, enrolled in a pregnancy study.

The chain joins TRBV13 to TRBJ1-1, with TRBD1 identical over 10 bases. J was trimmed by 6 bases and V by 5 bases; bases with no gene match: 6. Germline V gene sequence: CDR1 PRHDT, CDR2 FYEKMQ (reference sequence). The CDR3 sequence is 14 residues long. The CDR3 DNA is TGTGCCAGCAGCGCGCAGACAGGGGGCCCTGAAGCTTTCTTT. Translation gives CASSAQTGGPEAFF.

This sequence joins TRBV7-8 and TRBJ2-3, with TRBD2 matching 7 bases. The CDR3 extends over 15 amino acids. Trimming took 0 bases from V and 15 from J; bases not matched to a gene: 15. Germline lookup yields CDR1 SGHVS and CDR2 FQNEAQ. The CDR3 DNA reads TGTGCCAGCAGCTTAGCCGGACTAGGCCCCCAAAGAGGTTATTTT. Its translation is CASSLAGLGPQRGYF.

This clone was detected only once. This chain uses TRBV28 with TRBJ2-7; 15 bases are shared with TRBD2. The CDR3 sequence is 15 residues long. Trimming cost V 6 bases and J 5 bases; bases outside gene matches: 5. Germline V gene lookup returns CDR1 MDHEN and CDR2 SYDVKM. In DNA, the CDR3 is TGTGCCAGCAGGGGACTAGCGGGGGGATACCACGAGCAGTACTTC. Its translation: CASRGLAGGYHEQYF.

The V and J genes are TRBV6-5 and TRBJ1-6; D unresolved. V lost 8 bases and J 4 bases, leaving 12 bases between the germline ends. This CDR3 is 14 amino acids long. CDR1 is MNHEY, CDR2 SVGAGI, per germline. The DNA of the CDR3 is TGTGCCAGCCGATCGACGGAGTATAATTCACCCCTCCACTTT. As protein: CASRSTEYNSPLHF.

The V call is TRBV7-6, the J call TRBJ1-1; D is possibly TRBD1 (6 bases). Germline V gives CDR1 SGHVS, CDR2 FNYEAQ. Trimming removed 1 base from V and 5 bases from J, with 11 bases in between. The CDR3 is 14 amino acids. The chain's CDR3 is CASSLGGQRTEAFF. The CDR3 DNA is TGTGCCAGCAGCTTAGGGGGACAAAGAACTGAAGCTTTCTTT.

The V gene is TRBV7-3, the J gene TRBJ2-1, with TRBD2 matching 9 bases. V lost 1 base to trimming and J lost 2 bases; unmatched junction nucleotides: 3. Germline lookup yields CDR1 SGHTA and CDR2 FQGTGA. This CDR3 is 16 amino acids long. The CDR3 protein is CASSLKGGGAYNEQFF. The CDR3 region has the DNA TGTGCCAGCAGCTTAAAAGGCGGGGGGGCCTACAATGAGCAGTTCTTC.

The chain links TRBV30 to TRBJ2-1, with 10 nucleotides matching TRBD1. With V trimmed by 2 bases and J by 8 bases, 6 bases remained unmatched. The germline V gene has CDR1 GTSNPN and CDR2 SVGIG (reference sequence). This CDR3 is built from 14 residues. The CDR3 sequence is CAWSSGTGVDEQFF. The DNA for the CDR3 is TGTGCCTGGAGTTCCGGGACAGGGGTGGATGAGCAGTTCTTC. Supplemented by reference TRBV30 and TRBJ2-1, the full variable domain reads SQTIHQWPATLVQPVGSPLSLECTVEGTSNPNLYWYRQAAGRGLQLLFYSVGIGQISSEVPQNLSASRPQDRQFILSSKKLLLSDSGFYLCAWSSGTGVDEQFFGPGTRLTVL.

This clone showed up just once. The chain combines TRBV7-6 with TRBJ2-2; 7 nucleotides line up with TRBD1. The CDR3 runs 14 residues. The germline V gene encodes CDR1 SGHVS and CDR2 FNYEAQ. V shed 1 base, J shed 5 bases, and the junction held 1 base outside the gene matches. DNA for the CDR3: TGTGCCAGCAGCTTAGAGGGGGCGACCGGGGAGCTGTTTTTT. Translating gives CASSLEGATGELFF.

CDR3 residues: CASSGTSGSTDTQYF. For the CDR3, the DNA is TGTGCCAGTAGTGGCACTAGCGGGAGCACAGATACGCAGTATTTT. The V and J genes are TRBV19 and TRBJ2-3, with TRBD2 matching 9 bases. The V gene's germline CDR1 is LNHDA and CDR2 SQIVND (reference sequence). V lost 5 bases to trimming and J lost 0 bases; unmatched junction nucleotides: 3. This CDR3 is 15 amino acids long.

The chain has TRBV7-9 and TRBJ2-5; D possibly corresponds to TRBD2 (5 bases). The CDR3 is made up of 15 amino acids. Per the germline V gene, CDR1 is SEHNR and CDR2 is FQNEAQ (reference sequence). V lost 1 base, J lost 3 bases, and 12 bases lay in between. The CDR3 sequence: CASSLGLADEETQYF. The CDR3 coding sequence is TGTGCCAGCAGCTTAGGGCTAGCAGACGAAGAGACCCAGTACTTC.

The V gene is TRBV28, the J gene TRBJ1-4; possible D gene TRBD1, 5 bases. The CDR3 runs to 16 residues. Germline-derived CDR1 and CDR2 are MDHEN and SYDVKM. The V end lost 5 bases, the J end lost 14 bases, and 27 bases lay between the germline ends. The CDR3 DNA reads as TGTGCCAGCAGTCCAGAGACGGGACTCCTCCTGGATGGCCTGTTTTTT. Translated: CASSPETGLLLDGLFF.

CDR3: CASSHRDRYYEQYF. The CDR3 DNA is TGTGCCAGCAGCCACCGGGACAGATACTACGAGCAGTACTTC. This chain uses TRBV11-2 with TRBJ2-7; TRBD1 aligns across 7 bases. CDR3 length equals 14 residues. V shed 5 bases and J 3 bases; nucleotides not matched to a gene: 7. The germline gives CDR1 SGHAT, CDR2 FQNNGV.

This clone was detected once. The chain employs TRBV4-1 and TRBJ1-2, with TRBD1 matching over 8 bases. Trimming took 1 base from V and 6 from J; bases not matched to a gene: 7. The germline CDR1 and CDR2 sequences are MGHRA and YSYEKL. The CDR3 runs to 15 residues. CDR3 bases: TGCGCCAGCAGCCAAGGTGGCAGGGGGCTTGATGGCTACACCTTC. It translates to CASSQGGRGLDGYTF.

This clone was seen once. The chain couples TRBV6-1 to TRBJ2-7; 8 bases fit TRBD1. The length of the CDR3 is 12 residues. The germline V gene has CDR1 MNHNS and CDR2 SASEGT. The V and J ends lost 4 bases and 4 bases, in that order; junction bases with no gene match: 0. This chain's CDR3 is CASSGDRYEQYF. CDR3 in DNA: TGTGCCAGCAGTGGGGACAGGTACGAGCAGTACTTC.

On this clone itself: One end of the junction is discordant with germline, which a read error may explain. V is TRBV27 and J is TRBJ2-3; 14 bases map to TRBD2. The germline CDR1 and CDR2 sequences are MNHEY and SMNVEV (reference sequence). The CDR3 is 13 residues long. DNA for the CDR3: TGTGCCAGCAGTCTGGGACTAGCGGGGGAGGTTGATTTT. Translation: CASSLGLAGEVDF.

This chain joins TRBV7-2 and TRBJ2-5; TRBD1 agrees at 11 bases. Germline loops: CDR1 SGHTA, CDR2 FQGNSA. The CDR3 consists of 17 residues. Trimming removed 5 bases from V and 5 bases from J; junction bases left unmatched: 13. CDR3 bases: TGTGCCAGCAGCCTCGGACAGGGGGCTTTTAGTGGGGAGACCCAGTACTTC. Its protein product is CASSLGQGAFSGETQYF. The variable domain in full, with the rest retrieved from reference TRBV7-2 and TRBJ2-5, is GAGVSQSPSNKVTEKGKDVELRCDPISGHTALYWYRQSLGQGLEFLIYFQGNSAPDKSGLPSDRFSAERTGGSVSTLTIQRTQQEDSAVYLCASSLGQGAFSGETQYFGPGTRLLVL.

The chain uses TRBV7-9 and TRBJ1-1; 8 bases map to TRBD1. Looked up from germline, CDR1 is SEHNR and CDR2 is FQNEAQ (reference sequence). V was clipped by 4 bases and J by 0 bases; unmatched bases: 7. This CDR3 is 16 amino acids long. As DNA, the CDR3 is TGTGCCAGCAGCTCTCCCCAGGGGGCTGTGAACACTGAAGCTTTCTTT. As protein: CASSSPQGAVNTEAFF.

This clone was observed once. The chain joins TRBV27 to TRBJ2-1, with 9 bases aligning to TRBD2. With V trimmed by 0 bases and J by 4 bases, 4 bases remained unmatched. The CDR3 runs to 16 residues. Germline V gene sequence: CDR1 MNHEY, CDR2 SMNVEV (reference sequence). The CDR3 nucleotides are TGTGCCAGCAGTTTATCGGGCGGGGGGGCTTACAATGAGCAGTTCTTC. It translates to CASSLSGGGAYNEQFF.

The chain is built from TRBV7-9 and TRBJ2-2; D is undetermined. Germline assignment: CDR1 SEHNR and CDR2 FQNEAQ (reference sequence). The CDR3 totals 12 residues. Trimming left V 3 bases short and J 4 bases short, with 3 bases between. The CDR3 loop reads CASSFGTGELFF. The CDR3 DNA is TGTGCCAGCAGCTTCGGCACCGGGGAGCTGTTTTTT.

The V gene is TRBV7-9, the J gene TRBJ1-1; no reliable D call. This CDR3 has 11 residues. V lost 8 bases to trimming and J lost 5 bases, with 9 bases between them. Germline CDR1 reads SEHNR; CDR2 reads FQNEAQ (reference sequence). CDR3 nucleotide sequence: TGTGCCAGCGGCCATATGACTGAAGCTTTCTTT. It specifies CASGHMTEAFF. The whole variable domain, remainder taken from reference TRBV7-9 and TRBJ1-1, is DTGVSQNPRHKITKRGQNVTFRCDPISEHNRLYWYRQTLGQGPEFLTYFQNEAQLEKSRLLSDRFSAERPKGSFSTLEIQRTEQGDSAMYLCASGHMTEAFFGQGTRLTVV.

The V and J genes are TRBV2 and TRBJ2-3, with 8 bases that match TRBD2. In germline, CDR1 is SNHLY, CDR2 FYNNEI. The CDR3 is made up of 14 amino acids. V dropped 1 base and J dropped 3; count of bases not matched to a gene: 0. This chain's CDR3 is CASSEGLATDTQYF. DNA of the CDR3: TGTGCCAGCAGTGAAGGACTAGCGACAGATACGCAGTATTTT. Looking up the rest from reference TRBV2 and TRBJ2-3 gives the full variable domain: EPEVTQTPSHQVTQMGQEVILRCVPISNHLYFYWYRQILGQKVEFLVSFYNNEISEKSEIFDDQFSVERPDGSNFTLKIRSTKLEDSAMYFCASSEGLATDTQYFGPGTRLTVL.

The rearrangement joins TRBV7-9 to TRBJ1-1; the D is unclear. The germline V gene has CDR1 SEHNR and CDR2 FQNEAQ (reference sequence). This CDR3 is built from 12 residues. Trimming took 0 bases from V and 10 from J, leaving 9 bases between them. The CDR3 sequence: CASSLAPVVAFF. The CDR3 DNA follows: TGTGCCAGCAGCTTAGCGCCGGTGGTAGCTTTCTTT.

The genes are TRBV5-1 and TRBJ1-1; D is unclear. Trimming took 1 base from V and 4 from J, leaving 14 bases between them. This CDR3 is built from 15 residues. The germline gives CDR1 SGHRS, CDR2 YFSETQ. CDR3 region: CASSLFGGFFTEAFF. Here the CDR3 DNA reads TGCGCCAGCAGCTTGTTCGGCGGTTTCTTCACTGAAGCTTTCTTT.

The chain couples TRBV10-3 to TRBJ2-7; 8 bases are shared with TRBD2. Looked up from germline, CDR1 is ENHRY and CDR2 is SYGVKD. This CDR3 is built from 14 residues. With 3 bases clipped from V and 6 bases from J, the junction kept 7 bases outside the gene matches. CDR3 nucleotide sequence: TGTGCCATCAGTGAATCTTTAGCGGGGAGCGAGCAGTACTTC. It yields the protein CAISESLAGSEQYF.

This clone qualifies as medium-sized. This chain uses TRBV12-5 with TRBJ1-5; a possible D gene is TRBD1 (6 bases). V was shortened by 4 bases and J by 5 bases, with 15 bases between the two germline ends. Germline V lookup: CDR1 LGHNT, CDR2 FRNRAP. The CDR3 extends over 15 amino acids. CDR3 in amino acids: CASGSDSPGDQPQHF. The CDR3 DNA reads as TGTGCTAGTGGTTCCGACTCACCAGGGGATCAGCCCCAGCATTTT.

This clone appeared a single time. The gene calls are TRBV10-3 and TRBJ2-3; no clear D gene. The CDR3 has 14 residues. Germline loops: CDR1 ENHRY, CDR2 SYGVKD. The V gene lost 3 bases and the J gene lost 4 bases, with 11 bases spanning the gap. The CDR3 loop is CAISDLRSSDTQYF. DNA for the CDR3: TGTGCCATCAGTGACCTGAGGAGCTCAGATACGCAGTATTTT.

This chain joins TRBV7-9 and TRBJ2-5; 9 bases are shared with TRBD2. Germline assignment: CDR1 SEHNR and CDR2 FQNEAQ (reference sequence). Unmatched junction bases numbered 6, after V lost 1 base and J lost 3 bases. There are 16 residues in the CDR3. The CDR3 loop reads CASSLGPLAGKETQYF. CDR3 sequence (DNA): TGTGCCAGCAGCTTAGGCCCCCTAGCGGGGAAAGAGACCCAGTACTTC.

The chain combines TRBV9 with TRBJ1-1; the D is unclear. V was clipped by 6 bases and J by 1 base, with 13 bases between them. CDR1 is SGDLS and CDR2 is YYNGEE in the germline V gene. The CDR3 has 14 residues. The CDR3 DNA sequence: TGTGCCAGCACCCCGGAGAGGGAGAACACTGAAGCTTTCTTT. This codes for CASTPERENTEAFF.

The rearrangement uses TRBV27 and TRBJ1-2, with D maybe TRBD1 (6 bases). The V gene's germline CDR1 is MNHEY and CDR2 SMNVEV (reference sequence). Trimming took off 4 bases at V and 2 bases at J, with 14 bases between the two ends. The CDR3 consists of 15 residues. CDR3 residues: CASSSEGHLNYGYTF. The CDR3 DNA is TGTGCCAGCAGTTCCGAGGGACACTTAAACTATGGCTACACCTTC.

V is TRBV29-1 and J is TRBJ1-2; D is ambiguous. In germline, CDR1 is SQVTM, CDR2 ANQGSEA. Trimming stripped 5 bases from V and 8 bases from J, with 12 bases between. The CDR3 is 11 amino acids. CDR3 amino acids: CSVLRAWGYTF. DNA for the CDR3: TGCAGCGTTTTGAGGGCTTGGGGCTACACCTTC.

This chain connects TRBV9 to TRBJ2-4; TRBD2 matches at 9 bases. J was trimmed by 5 bases and V by 3 bases; bases with no gene match: 0. The germline V gene encodes CDR1 SGDLS and CDR2 YYNGEE. The CDR3 has 13 residues. The CDR3: CASSASGENIQYF. DNA of the CDR3: TGTGCCAGCAGCGCTAGCGGGGAAAACATTCAGTACTTC.

The CDR3 reads CATSRVGQDPGNQPQHF. For the CDR3, the DNA is TGTGCCACCAGCAGAGTAGGACAGGACCCAGGGAATCAGCCCCAGCATTTT. The rearrangement uses TRBV15 and TRBJ1-5; 7 nucleotides match TRBD1. V lost 1 base, J lost 4 bases, and 10 bases stayed unmatched. This CDR3 has 17 amino acids. CDR1 is LNHNV, CDR2 YYDKDF, per germline (reference sequence).